This TCR beta chain was observed in a study of T-cell reconstitution after alpha-beta-depleted transplantation in children. Researchers prepared the TCRbeta library using unique molecular identifiers, the study reports. From the PCR reads, TCRdb called clonotypes with MiXCR, one entry per CDR3 protein. Here the sample spans roughly 500,000 distinct CDR3 sequences, more than 9% being singletons. Whole-study results and caveats: Roughly two months post-transplant, alpha-beta T cells reportedly originated from several hundred graft clones that had expanded. The origin of high day-60 TCRbeta diversity in some patients lay in surviving recipient T cells and thymic progenitors.

This clonotype was counted at least ten times. No antigen is known for it. The germline V and J ends were trimmed by 1 base and 15 bases, with 10 bases remaining between them. The CDR3 is made up of 10 amino acids. CDR1 and CDR2 from the germline V gene are SQVTM and ANQGSEA. This TCR came from a child aged 2 to 15 with inherited bone marrow failure, due to receive a stem cell transplant. The genes are TRBV29-1 and TRBJ2-1; no clear D gene. The sequencing here drew on PBMCs, taken before TCRalphabeta/CD19-depleted stem cell transplant. CDR3 bases: TGCAGCGTTGAAGGGGGTAAGGGGTTCTTC. This encodes CSVEGGKGFF.